Below are 14 T cell receptor beta chains sequenced from a single sample in a study of Graves' ophthalmopathy and Graves' hyperthyroidism (dated by TCRdb to the late 2010s). TCRdb lists the instrument as Illumina HiSeq 2000. For repertoire sequencing, TCR beta CDR3 regions were amplified from RNA transcripts. The first round of RT-PCR was done with HTBI primers and the Qiagen OneStep RT-PCR kit, and was followed by a second round of multiplex PCR, then size selection and purification. TCRdb's own reprocessing of the public reads used fastp at Q25 and MiXCR and kept productive beta chains. Merged by CDR3 protein, the rows form single entries marked with the most common genes and DNA. The sample table lists about 400,000 distinct CDR3 sequences, approximately 15% of them with a count of one. Approximately 7% of the sample rests with the top ten. Sample: peripheral blood. Receptors originate from a woman younger than 35 with stable Graves' hyperthyroidism. Donor details come from another sample of the same person, matched by shared clones.

This clonotype has more than one count but fewer than ten. This sequence joins TRBV2 and TRBJ2-2; D is ambiguous. The V gene lost 1 base and the J gene lost 1 base, with 10 bases spanning the gap. The CDR3 loop spans 16 amino acids. CDR1 is SNHLY, CDR2 FYNNEI, per germline. CDR3 DNA: TGTGCCAGCAGTGAAGTTCGGCTTATGAACACCGGGGAGCTGTTTTTT. The encoded protein is CASSEVRLMNTGELFF.

This clonotype was seen repeatedly, ten times or more. This chain joins TRBV20-1 and TRBJ2-7; D unclear. V lost 3 bases and J 2 bases, leaving 5 bases between the germline ends. Germline lookup yields CDR1 DFQATT and CDR2 SNEGSKA (reference sequence). The CDR3 consists of 11 residues. The CDR3: CSASWTYEQYF. CDR3 sequence (DNA): TGCAGTGCTAGTTGGACCTACGAGCAGTACTTC.

This clonotype occurred many times. The rearrangement uses TRBV6-1 and TRBJ2-7; TRBD1 aligns across 8 bases. The J segment lost 2 bases and the V segment lost 6 bases, leaving 12 bases of the junction unmatched. Germline CDR1 reads MNHNS; CDR2 reads SASEGT. The CDR3 length is 16 residues. The CDR3 DNA is TGTGCCAGCAGGGTTGCCGGACAGGGTGGGGCCTACGAGCAGTACTTC. The encoded protein is CASRVAGQGGAYEQYF.

This clonotype occurred many times. The chain uses TRBV6-2 or TRBV6-3 and TRBJ2-5, with D perhaps matching TRBD2 (6 bases). Germline CDR1 reads MNHEY; CDR2 reads SVGEGT. V lost 6 bases and J lost 8, with 16 bases in between. The CDR3 is 13 amino acids. The CDR3 DNA reads TGTGCCAGCAGAAGTACCATAGCGGATACCCAGTACTTC. Its protein is CASRSTIADTQYF.

Only a few counts were recorded for this clonotype. CDR3 loop: CASSQTAVPADEQYF. The CDR3 DNA is TGTGCCAGCAGTCAAACAGCGGTACCCGCCGACGAGCAGTACTTC. This rearrangement joins TRBV28 to TRBJ2-7, with TRBD2 as a possible D gene (5 bases). Trimming shortened V by 5 bases and J by 5 bases, and 19 bases separated the two germline ends. This CDR3 has 15 amino acids. Germline-derived CDR1 and CDR2 are MDHEN and SYDVKM.

This clonotype was detected many times. V usage is TRBV19 and J usage is TRBJ1-5, with 12 bases matching TRBD1. V shed 3 bases and J 6 bases; nucleotides not matched to a gene: 9. The CDR3 spans 17 residues. Germline V lookup: CDR1 LNHDA, CDR2 SQIVND (reference sequence). CDR3 protein: CASSMSGTGGWSQPQHF. The CDR3, as DNA: TGTGCCAGTAGTATGTCTGGGACAGGGGGCTGGAGTCAGCCCCAGCATTTT.

This clonotype was counted at least ten times. J is TRBJ1-1 and V is TRBV9; D perhaps matches TRBD1 (5 bases). Trimming shortened V by 0 bases and J by 1 base, and 10 bases separated the two germline ends. The CDR3 runs to 15 residues. Germline CDR1 is SGDLS and CDR2 is YYNGEE. Here the CDR3 reads CASSVDARENTEAFF. The CDR3 nucleotides are TGTGCCAGCAGCGTAGACGCCAGGGAGAACACTGAAGCTTTCTTT.

This clonotype showed up many times. The gene calls are TRBV6-2 or TRBV6-3 and TRBJ2-5; D perhaps matches TRBD1 (5 bases). Looked up from germline, CDR1 is MNHEY and CDR2 is SVGEGT. Deletions cut 2 bases from V and 3 bases from J, with 13 bases between. The CDR3 contains 15 residues. Here the CDR3 DNA reads TGTGCCAGCAGTTACAGGGGCCTTGAGAAAGAGACCCAGTACTTC. Translation gives CASSYRGLEKETQYF.

The CDR3: CASKGRWDNQPQHF. CDR3 in DNA: TGTGCCAGCAAGGGGAGATGGGACAATCAGCCCCAGCATTTT. The V and J genes are TRBV6-2 or TRBV6-3 and TRBJ1-5; D is perhaps TRBD1 (5 bases). CDR1 is MNHEY and CDR2 is SVGEGT in the germline V gene. V was clipped by 7 bases and J by 3 bases, with 13 bases between them. The CDR3 contains 14 residues.

There are many counts of this clonotype. This rearrangement joins TRBV29-1 to TRBJ1-1; D call uncertain. V lost 4 bases and J 0 bases, leaving 9 bases between the germline ends. The V gene's germline CDR1 is SQVTM and CDR2 ANQGSEA. The CDR3 runs 13 residues. CDR3 nucleotides: TGCAGCGTTGCGGTCGGCGTGAACACTGAAGCTTTCTTT. Translated, it gives CSVAVGVNTEAFF.

This clonotype was recorded at least ten times. The V gene is TRBV4-1, the J gene TRBJ1-6; no clear D. The ends were cut back, 4 bases at V and 0 bases at J, with 10 bases in the middle. The length of the CDR3 is 16 residues. CDR1 and CDR2 (germline): MGHRA, YSYEKL. The CDR3 reads CASSLHMSSYNSPLHF. In nucleotides, the CDR3 is TGCGCCAGCAGCCTCCACATGAGCTCCTATAATTCACCCCTCCACTTT.

This clonotype has ten or more counts. A much larger clone sits a single nucleotide away, making a read error possible. The chain has TRBV11-2 and TRBJ1-1; TRBD1 agrees at 7 bases. This CDR3 spans 11 amino acids. Germline CDR1 and CDR2: SGHAT and FQNNGV. V lost 5 bases to trimming and J lost 8 bases; unmatched junction nucleotides: 2. The CDR3 region is CASSPDREAFF. The CDR3 coding sequence is TGTGCCAGCAGCCCGGACAGGGAAGCTTTCTTT.

This clonotype was detected many times. In DNA form, the CDR3 reads TGTGCCAGCAGTCCGGTGACGGGCAACTATGGCTACACCTTC. Translated, it gives CASSPVTGNYGYTF. The V and J genes are TRBV2 and TRBJ1-2; the D is unclear. The germline V gene has CDR1 SNHLY and CDR2 FYNNEI. The CDR3 is 14 residues long. V lost 5 bases to trimming and J lost 2 bases, with 12 bases between them. Full variable domain (missing parts from reference TRBV2 and TRBJ1-2): EPEVTQTPSHQVTQMGQEVILRCVPISNHLYFYWYRQILGQKVEFLVSFYNNEISEKSEIFDDQFSVERPDGSNFTLKIRSTKLEDSAMYFCASSPVTGNYGYTFGSGTRLTVV.

This clonotype was counted ten times or more. The rearrangement links TRBV9 to TRBJ1-1, with a weak D call TRBD1 (5 bases). Germline V gene data show CDR1 as SGDLS and CDR2 as YYNGEE. The CDR3 has 14 amino acids. Trimming pared 7 bases from V and 0 bases from J, leaving 13 bases between. In nucleotides, the CDR3 is TGTGCCAGCCTCAAGGGGAACCTGAACACTGAAGCTTTCTTT. It encodes CASLKGNLNTEAFF.